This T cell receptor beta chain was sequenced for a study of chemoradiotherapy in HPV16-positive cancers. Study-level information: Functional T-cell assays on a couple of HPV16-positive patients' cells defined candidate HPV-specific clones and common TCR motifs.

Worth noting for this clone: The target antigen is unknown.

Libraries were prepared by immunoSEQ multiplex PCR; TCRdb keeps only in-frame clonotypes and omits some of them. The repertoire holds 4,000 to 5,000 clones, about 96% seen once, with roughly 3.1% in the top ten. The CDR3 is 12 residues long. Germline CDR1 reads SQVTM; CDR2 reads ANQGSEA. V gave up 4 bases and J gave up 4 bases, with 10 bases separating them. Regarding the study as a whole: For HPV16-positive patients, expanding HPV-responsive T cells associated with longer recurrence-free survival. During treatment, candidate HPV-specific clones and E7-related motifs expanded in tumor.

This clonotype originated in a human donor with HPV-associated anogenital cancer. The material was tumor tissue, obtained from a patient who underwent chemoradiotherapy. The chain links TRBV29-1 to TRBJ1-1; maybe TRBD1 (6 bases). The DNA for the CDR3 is TGCAGCGTTGTATGGGGGGCCACTGAAGCTTTCTTT. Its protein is CSVVWGATEAFF.